This T cell receptor (beta chain) was observed in a study of shared clonotypes between healthy human individuals. This clone was picked up a small number of times. Assay: immunoSEQ multiplex PCR; the TCRdb copy retains only in-frame clones and omits some. The table lists over a million clones, around 78% of them singletons, with around 0.61% in the top ten. V was cut by 5 bases and J by 1 base, with 9 bases left in between. The CDR3 length is 14 residues. The germline V gene has CDR1 LGHNA and CDR2 YNFKEQ. The sequence was obtained from a man aged 18 to 29 in good health. Some clones in this sample may be carry-over from other donors' samples. This chain links TRBV4-2 with TRBJ1-5; the D is unclear. The sequenced sample was memory CD4+ T cells from PBMCs. Subset: CD45RA-negative fraction. The CDR3 nucleotides read TGTGCCAGCAGCACGATGGGGAGCAATCAGCCCCAGCATTTT. Translated: CASSTMGSNQPQHF.